This TCR beta chain was retrieved from a study of cytomegalovirus exposure and HLA in healthy donors. Study-wide results and limits: Segments of the TCR beta V type were, in most cases, productive about 87% or about 30% of the time in an earlier analysis. Across donors, sequencing depth was assumed by presence/absence analyses to be roughly uniform. In a later analysis, an Asian-associated ancestry cluster reportedly showed fewer N-insertions than the approximately 700-donor mean. Reports credit the classifier with highly specific, highly sensitive diagnosis of cytomegalovirus status.

Trimming shortened V by 3 bases and J by 11 bases, and 13 bases separated the two germline ends. Germline CDR1 is KGHSH and CDR2 is LQKENI. This CDR3 region has 12 residues. As to this clone: Its specificity is not known.

The PCR ran on 60 Vbeta and 13 Jbeta primers. TCRdb's copy holds only in-frame clones and misses some; the assay was immunoSEQ multiplex PCR. The sample lists about 180,000 clones; around three quarters were seen once. The sample consisted of PBMCs. The source of this sequence is a man between 35 and 55 years old in good health and CMV-seronegative. The chain joins TRBV18 to TRBJ2-5, with D unresolved. CDR3 amino acids: CASSPLSDEQYF. The CDR3 nucleotides read TGTGCCAGCTCACCGCTTAGTGATGAGCAGTACTTC.